Each of the 16 T cell receptor beta chains below was sequenced from the same sample in a study of blood T cells in healthy people across ages. Then a second PCR, running roughly 7 to 12 cycles, was carried out with a sample-barcoded 5' primer and a J-beta primer mix. TCRdb analysed the 5' RACE reads with MiXCR anew, one entry per CDR3 protein. Of roughly 800,000 distinct CDR3 sequences in the sample, roughly 25% are singletons; the top ten hold just under 9.5%. These same data were also listed under a study on T cells of mothers and their children.

The source material was blood. The receptors derive from a boy younger than 18 in good health.

The V and J genes are TRBV5-1 and TRBJ2-7; the D gene is possibly TRBD1 (5 bases). This CDR3 has 14 amino acids. The germline V gene encodes CDR1 SGHRS and CDR2 YFSETQ. The ends were cut back, 0 bases at V and 9 bases at J, with 16 bases in the middle. Here the CDR3 DNA reads TGCGCCAGCAGCTTGGGACAGTCCCCCAATCGGCAGTACTTC. It yields the protein CASSLGQSPNRQYF.

Remarks on this clonotype: The junction departs from germline at one end; a sequencing error may be responsible. The V call is TRBV11-2, the J call TRBJ2-7; D remains ambiguous. Germline loops: CDR1 SGHAT, CDR2 FQNNGV. CDR3 size: 15 residues. The CDR3 region has the DNA TGTGCCTGCAGCTTAGATTTGGGTCCGGGTTACGAGCAGTACTTC. It codes for CACSLDLGPGYEQYF.

This chain joins TRBV27 and TRBJ2-5; 9 bases agree with TRBD2. Germline V lookup: CDR1 MNHEY, CDR2 SMNVEV (reference sequence). The V and J ends lost 1 base and 1 base, in that order; junction bases with no gene match: 4. The length of the CDR3 is 16 residues. The CDR3 nucleotides read TGTGCCAGCAGTTTATTGGCTAGCGGGGTCCAAGAGACCCAGTACTTC. Protein product: CASSLLASGVQETQYF.

The genes are TRBV4-2 and TRBJ2-5; TRBD2 aligns across 8 bases. The CDR3 contains 15 residues. V was clipped by 1 base and J by 3 bases; unmatched bases: 4. From germline, CDR1 is LGHNA and CDR2 YNFKEQ. The CDR3 DNA reads TGTGCCAGCAGCCAAGGGGCAGCGGGAGAAGAGACCCAGTACTTC. Translating it yields CASSQGAAGEETQYF.

This clonotype was found a few times. The chain recombines TRBV29-1 with TRBJ2-7; 12 bases map to TRBD1. Germline CDR1 SQVTM, CDR2 ANQGSEA. Losses at the gene ends were 1 base for V and 6 bases for J; bases not matched to a gene: 13. This CDR3 spans 17 amino acids. In DNA, the CDR3 is TGCAGCGTTGAAGGCCCCCGGGAGGGACAGGGGGCTTTCGAGCAGTACTTC. Translation: CSVEGPREGQGAFEQYF.

The chain is built from TRBV27 and TRBJ1-5, with D perhaps matching TRBD1 (5 bases). This CDR3 has 14 residues. V lost 6 bases and J 6 bases, leaving 15 bases between the germline ends. In germline, CDR1 is MNHEY, CDR2 SMNVEV (reference sequence). The CDR3 DNA sequence: TGTGCCAGCAGCCCCCTCGCTGGGGGTCAGCCCCAGCATTTT. Its protein is CASSPLAGGQPQHF.

This clonotype occurred many times. The V gene is TRBV27, the J gene TRBJ2-1, with D hard to call. Germline V gene data show CDR1 as MNHEY and CDR2 as SMNVEV (reference sequence). Trimming pared 8 bases from V and 5 bases from J, leaving 19 bases between. The CDR3 covers 15 residues. The CDR3 DNA reads as TGTGCCAGCTCCCCCTCTCGCGGATTAAACAATGAGCAGTTCTTC. The encoded protein is CASSPSRGLNNEQFF.

This clonotype was counted once. V and J are TRBV6-1 and TRBJ2-5; no clear D gene. The V gene's germline CDR1 is MNHNS and CDR2 SASEGT. The V end was cut by 7 bases, the J end by 4 bases, with 10 bases between. CDR3 length: 12 amino acids. This CDR3 reads CASTPLSETQYF. DNA for the CDR3: TGTGCCAGCACTCCACTGTCAGAGACCCAGTACTTC.

The rearrangement links TRBV7-9 to TRBJ2-5; D not certain. V shed 4 bases and J shed 4 bases, with 7 bases lying between them. Germline lookup yields CDR1 SEHNR and CDR2 FQNEAQ (reference sequence). This CDR3 region has 12 residues. CDR3: CASSSMSETQYF. Here the CDR3 DNA reads TGTGCCAGCAGCTCTATGTCAGAGACCCAGTACTTC.

In its sample, this clonotype was seen once. The V and J genes are TRBV6-5 and TRBJ2-7, with D perhaps TRBD1 (5 bases). V dropped 9 bases and J dropped 3 bases, with 21 bases sitting between them. The germline CDR1 and CDR2 sequences are MNHEY and SVGAGI. This CDR3 has 15 amino acids. CDR3 in DNA: TGTGCCAGTAGTAGGGATGGGGCGAAAATCTACGAGCAGTACTTC. As protein: CASSRDGAKIYEQYF.

The chain is built from TRBV20-1 and TRBJ2-1; 8 nucleotides match TRBD1. The CDR3 length is 16 residues. Unmatched junction bases numbered 14, after V lost 6 bases and J lost 4 bases. Germline CDR1 DFQATT, CDR2 SNEGSKA (reference sequence). CDR3 DNA sequence: TGCAGTGCCCTCGCTTTCGGCAGGGGGCGTTACAATGAGCAGTTCTTC. It yields the protein CSALAFGRGRYNEQFF.

Regarding this clonotype: An end of the junction differs from the germline gene, which may be a read error. The genes are TRBV7-9 and TRBJ2-7; unclear D gene. CDR1 is SEHNR and CDR2 is FQNEAQ in the germline V gene (reference sequence). This CDR3 has 13 residues. This chain's CDR3 is CASIGVEPYEQCF. The CDR3 DNA is TGTGCCAGCATCGGAGTAGAGCCCTACGAGCAGTGCTTC.

For the CDR3, the DNA is TGTGCCAGCAGCTTATCCAGCTCTGGAAACACCATATATTTT. It is translated as CASSLSSSGNTIYF. This chain connects TRBV7-2 to TRBJ1-3; D is uncertain. CDR1 is SGHTA, CDR2 FQGNSA, per germline. The V gene lost 2 bases and the J gene lost 0 bases, with 5 bases spanning the gap. The CDR3 runs to 14 residues.

The V gene is TRBV27, the J gene TRBJ2-5; possible D gene TRBD1, 6 bases. The DNA end is a closer match to TRBJ2-7, so the J assignment may be wrong. The CDR3 loop spans 13 amino acids. The V gene's germline CDR1 is MNHEY and CDR2 SMNVEV (reference sequence). CDR3 region: CASSSGGYYEQYF. The CDR3 coding sequence is TGTGCCAGCAGTTCTGGGGGCTACTACGAGCAGTACTTC.

This clonotype was found a few times. The CDR3 sequence is CASLPPLRAGGSYNEQFF. In DNA form, the CDR3 reads TGTGCCAGCCTCCCCCCACTAAGGGCGGGTGGTTCCTACAATGAGCAGTTCTTC. The chain combines TRBV28 with TRBJ2-1; weak D call: TRBD2 (5 bases). There are 18 residues in the CDR3. CDR1 is MDHEN and CDR2 is SYDVKM in the germline V gene. With 8 bases removed from V and 1 base from J, the gap between germline ends came to 24 bases.

The V call is TRBV7-2, the J call TRBJ1-2; D is perhaps TRBD1 (5 bases). CDR1 SGHTA and CDR2 FQGNSA come from the germline V gene. The CDR3 is made up of 14 amino acids. V was pared by 7 bases and J by 4 bases, with 16 bases between. CDR3 DNA sequence: TGTGCCAGCACCGCTCGTTGGGGCCCCTATGGCTACACCTTC. Protein product: CASTARWGPYGYTF.